A single sample is the source of the 29 T cell receptor beta chains below, sequenced in a study of blood T cell repertoires in COVID-19. Measured with immunoSEQ multiplex PCR; TCRdb has only the in-frame clones, and not every one. The sample yields some 310,000 clones, around 91% seen once. Material: peripheral blood. The source of these receptors is a woman aged 40 to 50 with COVID-19, enrolled during active disease.

The chain is built from TRBV27 and TRBJ1-2, with 7 nucleotides matching TRBD1. CDR3 size: 17 residues. Trimming removed 5 bases from V and 8 bases from J; junction bases left unmatched: 20. Germline-derived CDR1 and CDR2 are MNHEY and SMNVEV (reference sequence). The CDR3, as DNA: TGTGCCAGCAGTCCCTTTTCCCCCGGGACAGCTGCAGGGGGCTACACCTTC. Translation gives CASSPFSPGTAAGGYTF.

The CDR3 reads CASSRTVNYGYTF. The CDR3 bases are TGTGCCAGCAGCCGGACAGTTAACTATGGCTACACCTTC. This rearrangement joins TRBV7-2 to TRBJ1-2, with a possible D match to TRBD1 (6 bases). Trimming stripped 5 bases from V and 1 base from J, with 8 bases between. The CDR3 contains 13 residues. The germline CDR1 and CDR2 sequences are SGHTA and FQGNSA.

This sequence joins TRBV6-2 or TRBV6-3 and TRBJ2-2; TRBD1 might be the D (6 bases). In germline, CDR1 is MNHEY, CDR2 SVGEGT. The CDR3 runs to 16 residues. The V end was cut by 6 bases, the J end by 4 bases, with 18 bases between. The CDR3 DNA reads TGTGCCAGCAGCCTCGGACGCCCCAGGGGCACCGGGGAGCTGTTTTTT. Protein: CASSLGRPRGTGELFF.

The chain joins TRBV5-1 to TRBJ1-1; TRBD1 matches at 7 bases. Per germline, CDR1 SGHRS and CDR2 YFSETQ. J was trimmed by 1 base and V by 0 bases; bases with no gene match: 6. The CDR3 length is 16 residues. The CDR3 is CASSLVGGQRNTEAFF. The CDR3, as DNA: TGCGCCAGCAGCTTGGTAGGGGGACAGCGGAACACTGAAGCTTTCTTT.

The chain uses TRBV5-1 and TRBJ2-1, with 9 bases identical to TRBD1. CDR1 is SGHRS and CDR2 is YFSETQ in the germline V gene. CDR3 length: 17 residues. V dropped 1 base and J dropped 5; count of bases not matched to a gene: 10. The DNA for the CDR3 is TGCGCCAGCAGCTTGATGTTTTTGAGGACAGGGGACAATGAGCAGTTCTTC. Translating it yields CASSLMFLRTGDNEQFF.

V and J are TRBV30 and TRBJ1-6; 7 nucleotides match TRBD1. The CDR3 is 17 amino acids. J gave up 1 base and V 1 base, and 7 bases lay outside the gene matches. Per the germline V gene, CDR1 is GTSNPN and CDR2 is SVGIG (reference sequence). The CDR3 DNA reads TGTGCCTGGAGTGGTGGGCAGGGGGAATCCTATAATTCACCCCTCCACTTT. Protein sequence: CAWSGGQGESYNSPLHF.

This chain's CDR3 is CASSSSERAFRGTEAFF. DNA for the CDR3: TGCGCCAGCAGCTCCTCGGAGCGAGCGTTTCGAGGCACTGAAGCTTTCTTT. This chain uses TRBV5-1 with TRBJ1-1; D is unresolved. This CDR3 is built from 17 residues. V shed 3 bases and J shed 4 bases, with 22 bases lying between them. Germline values: CDR1 SGHRS, CDR2 YFSETQ.

The CDR3 DNA reads as TGTGCCAGCAGCTTAGTTGTGACACCTGTCGACCATCACACCTTC. It specifies CASSLVVTPVDHHTF. V is TRBV7-2 and J is TRBJ1-2; D unclear. With 1 base removed from V and 12 bases from J, the gap between germline ends came to 21 bases. This CDR3 region has 15 residues. The germline gives CDR1 SGHTA, CDR2 FQGNSA.

The chain has TRBV5-5 and TRBJ1-1; no reliable D call. The CDR3 spans 12 residues. Trimming removed 4 bases at V and 11 bases at J, with 15 bases between. Germline CDR1 and CDR2: SGHKS and YYEKEE (reference sequence). As DNA, the CDR3 is TGTGCCAGCAGCCTGGCGGAGCTCGATGCTTTCTTT. Encoded protein: CASSLAELDAFF.

This chain links TRBV18 with TRBJ2-5; TRBD1 is a possible D gene (6 bases). Trimming pared 8 bases from V and 4 bases from J, leaving 14 bases between. In germline, CDR1 is KGHSH, CDR2 LQKENI. The CDR3 consists of 13 residues. The chain's CDR3 is CASATGTRETQYF. Here the CDR3 DNA reads TGTGCCAGCGCTACAGGGACGCGAGAGACCCAGTACTTC.

This chain joins TRBV9 and TRBJ1-2; D unclear. CDR3 length: 13 amino acids. Trimming took 5 bases from V and 1 from J, leaving 9 bases between them. The germline V gene has CDR1 SGDLS and CDR2 YYNGEE. This chain's CDR3 is CASSEGSNYGYTF. The CDR3 bases are TGTGCCAGCAGTGAGGGTAGTAACTATGGCTACACCTTC.

This sequence joins TRBV29-1 and TRBJ1-1; TRBD1 agrees at 8 bases. The CDR3 contains 12 residues. The V gene end was trimmed by 3 bases and the J gene end by 10 bases; junction bases not matched to a gene: 7. The V gene's germline CDR1 is SQVTM and CDR2 ANQGSEA. The CDR3 sequence: CSVDWTGSLAFF. CDR3 nucleotide sequence: TGCAGCGTTGATTGGACAGGGAGTCTAGCTTTCTTT.

Points on this clone: The sample holds other DNA sequences that translate to the same CDR3. The chain combines TRBV3-1 (or the pseudogene TRBV3-2) with TRBJ1-1; a possible D gene is TRBD1 (5 bases). Looked up from germline, CDR1 is LGHDT and CDR2 is YNNKEL (reference sequence). The CDR3 runs to 15 residues. The V and J ends lost 1 base and 0 bases respectively, with 9 bases between them. In nucleotides, the CDR3 is TGTGCCAGCAGCCAAGGTACAGGACTGAACACTGAAGCTTTCTTT. Translation gives CASSQGTGLNTEAFF.

This chain joins TRBV28 and TRBJ2-7, with no clear D. The CDR3 has 15 amino acids. The germline CDR1 and CDR2 sequences are MDHEN and SYDVKM. The ends were cut back, 9 bases at V and 7 bases at J, with 25 bases in the middle. In DNA, the CDR3 is TGTGCCAGTAGCAGACCTTCCGAGAGGCGGCGGGAGCAGTACTTC. It specifies CASSRPSERRREQYF.

The rearrangement links TRBV5-4 to TRBJ1-1; 8 nucleotides agree with TRBD1. CDR3 length equals 15 residues. Trimming took 1 base from V and 3 from J; bases not matched to a gene: 5. Germline values: CDR1 SGHNT, CDR2 YYREEE (reference sequence). The DNA for the CDR3 is TGTGCCAGCAGCTTGAGTGGCAGGGGGCACACTGAAGCTTTCTTT. Protein: CASSLSGRGHTEAFF.

V gene TRBV5-1 combines with J gene TRBJ2-2; 11 positions match TRBD2. CDR3 length equals 18 residues. CDR1 and CDR2 from the germline V gene are SGHRS and YFSETQ. Trimming took 1 base from V and 5 from J; bases not matched to a gene: 10. CDR3 nucleotides: TGCGCCAGCAGCTTGACCCTCCTAGCGGGGGGCCTAACCGGGGAGCTGTTTTTT. Its protein product is CASSLTLLAGGLTGELFF.

The J gene is TRBJ1-1, the V gene TRBV6-5; tentative D call: TRBD1 (5 bases). Trimming stripped 4 bases from V and 1 base from J, with 7 bases between. Germline V gene data show CDR1 as MNHEY and CDR2 as SVGAGI. The CDR3 contains 13 residues. CDR3 region: CASSFTGNTEAFF. The CDR3 DNA sequence: TGTGCCAGCAGTTTTACAGGGAACACTGAAGCTTTCTTT.

The chain recombines TRBV27 with TRBJ1-1; D ambiguous. Trimming left V 10 bases short and J 3 bases short, with 15 bases between. The CDR3 totals 13 residues. Germline assignment: CDR1 MNHEY and CDR2 SMNVEV (reference sequence). In nucleotides, the CDR3 is TGTGCCACGCGCTCCGGGGTCTACACTGAAGCTTTCTTT. This sequence encodes CATRSGVYTEAFF.

This sequence joins TRBV30 and TRBJ1-5, with D perhaps matching TRBD1 (6 bases). V was trimmed by 4 bases and J by 5 bases, leaving 12 bases between them. Germline values: CDR1 GTSNPN, CDR2 SVGIG (reference sequence). This CDR3 is built from 13 residues. The CDR3 is CAWTLGGDQPQHF. For the CDR3, the DNA is TGTGCCTGGACCTTAGGGGGGGATCAGCCCCAGCATTTT.

This clone was seen more than once but under ten times. The chain combines TRBV7-9 with TRBJ2-7; the match to TRBD1 covers 9 bases. V shed 1 base, J shed 5 bases, and the junction held 3 bases outside the gene matches. Germline V gives CDR1 SEHNR, CDR2 FQNEAQ (reference sequence). The CDR3 length is 14 residues. The DNA of the CDR3 is TGTGCCAGCAGCTTAGACAGGGGGCAGGACGAGCAGTACTTC. The encoded protein is CASSLDRGQDEQYF.

The chain combines TRBV9 with TRBJ1-4; 7 positions match TRBD1. Germline V gives CDR1 SGDLS, CDR2 YYNGEE. The V segment lost 2 bases and the J segment 4 bases; nucleotides outside the gene matches: 5. The CDR3 is made up of 15 amino acids. The CDR3 spells CASSVSGTVNEKLFF. The CDR3 nucleotides read TGTGCCAGCAGCGTCTCCGGGACAGTTAATGAAAAACTGTTTTTT.

The gene calls are TRBV6-6 and TRBJ1-5, with unresolved D. Trimming removed 6 bases at V and 5 bases at J, with 5 bases between. From germline, CDR1 is MNHNY and CDR2 SVGAGI (reference sequence). The CDR3 loop spans 11 amino acids. The CDR3 region is CASSTDQPQHF. The CDR3 DNA reads as TGTGCCAGCAGCACGGATCAGCCCCAGCATTTT.

This chain joins TRBV28 and TRBJ1-4; 7 bases match TRBD1. V trimming: 4 bases; J trimming: 8 bases; junction bases outside the gene matches: 10. Per germline, CDR1 MDHEN and CDR2 SYDVKM. This CDR3 has 15 residues. The CDR3 DNA sequence: TGTGCCAGCAGTTATGTTCCAGGGGGAGGAGAAAAACTGTTTTTT. Translating gives CASSYVPGGGEKLFF.

The rearrangement joins TRBV7-9 to TRBJ2-1; D possibly corresponds to TRBD2 (7 bases). Trimming pared 1 base from V and 4 bases from J, leaving 20 bases between. This CDR3 contains 18 residues. Germline V gene lookup returns CDR1 SEHNR and CDR2 FQNEAQ (reference sequence). This CDR3 reads CASSLGQGGGSEYNEQFF. CDR3 DNA sequence: TGTGCCAGCAGCTTAGGGCAGGGAGGGGGTAGCGAATACAATGAGCAGTTCTTC.

The J gene is TRBJ2-7, the V gene TRBV6-4; TRBD1 might be the D (6 bases). The CDR3 has 15 amino acids. The V end was cut by 9 bases, the J end by 2 bases, with 20 bases between. In germline, CDR1 is MRHNA, CDR2 SNTAGT. DNA for the CDR3: TGTGCCAGGGAAAGGTATCGGACAGACCCCTACGAGCAGTACTTC. Residues: CARERYRTDPYEQYF.

V gene TRBV27 combines with J gene TRBJ1-1; possible D gene TRBD1, 6 bases. CDR1 is MNHEY, CDR2 SMNVEV, per germline (reference sequence). The V end lost 6 bases, the J end lost 0 bases, and 11 bases lay between the germline ends. CDR3 length: 14 amino acids. The CDR3 sequence: CASSPKGVNTEAFF. CDR3 in DNA: TGTGCCAGCAGCCCTAAGGGGGTGAACACTGAAGCTTTCTTT.

CDR3 loop: CAISEAGMYTEAFF. The CDR3 DNA reads TGTGCCATCAGTGAGGCAGGGATGTACACTGAAGCTTTCTTT. This chain uses TRBV10-3 with TRBJ1-1; the D gene is possibly TRBD1 (5 bases). CDR1 is ENHRY and CDR2 is SYGVKD in the germline V gene. V was clipped by 2 bases and J by 3 bases, with 10 bases between them. The CDR3 runs to 14 residues.

The gene calls are TRBV5-1 and TRBJ2-7; TRBD2 matches 9 bases. CDR1 and CDR2 (germline): SGHRS, YFSETQ. The CDR3 runs 16 residues. Trimming took 1 base from V and 4 from J; bases not matched to a gene: 9. The CDR3 here is CASSLSGGRADYEQYF. CDR3 DNA: TGCGCCAGCAGCTTGTCCGGCGGGAGGGCGGATTACGAGCAGTACTTC.

This clone was recorded a few times. The V gene is TRBV4-3, the J gene TRBJ1-1; D is ambiguous. The V gene's germline CDR1 is LGHNA and CDR2 YSLEER. This CDR3 comprises 14 residues. The V and J ends lost 0 bases and 6 bases respectively, with 11 bases between them. The CDR3 region has the DNA TGCGCCAGCAGCCAAGACAACAGAGCTGCTGAAGCTTTCTTT. Translation gives CASSQDNRAAEAFF.